This T cell receptor (beta chain) appears in the sequencing data of a study of cytomegalovirus exposure and HLA in healthy donors. V was pared by 8 bases and J by 8 bases, with 25 bases between. Germline V gene sequence: CDR1 MGHRA, CDR2 YSYEKL. The CDR3 sequence is 16 residues long. 60 Vbeta and 13 Jbeta primers were used in PCR. Sequencing was performed with immunoSEQ multiplex PCR; in TCRdb, only in-frame clones are kept and a portion is missing. Here the sample spans fewer than 200,000 clones, 87% being singletons. Study conclusions and caveats: Of the V segments, some could not be distinguished, including TRBV6-2 and TRBV6-3, and were excluded. A few chains tied to CMV proved CMV antigen-specific in vitro.

Points on this clone: What it binds is not known.

The sequence was obtained from a girl under two years old in good health and CMV-seronegative. V gene TRBV4-1 combines with J gene TRBJ2-1; perhaps TRBD2 as D (7 bases). Material for sequencing was PBMCs. CDR3: CASVPRGGGRYDEQFF. CDR3 nucleotides: TGCGCCAGCGTCCCTCGAGGGGGGGGCCGGTACGATGAGCAGTTCTTC.